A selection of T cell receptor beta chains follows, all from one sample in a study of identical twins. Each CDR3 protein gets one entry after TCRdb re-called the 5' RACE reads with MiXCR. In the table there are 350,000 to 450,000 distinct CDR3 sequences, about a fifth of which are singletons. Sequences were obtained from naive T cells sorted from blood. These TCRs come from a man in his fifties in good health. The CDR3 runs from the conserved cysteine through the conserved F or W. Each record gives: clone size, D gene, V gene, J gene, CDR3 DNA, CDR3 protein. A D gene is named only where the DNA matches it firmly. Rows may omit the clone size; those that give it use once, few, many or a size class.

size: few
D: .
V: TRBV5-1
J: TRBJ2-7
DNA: TGCGCCAGCAGCGCCGGGGGCCGCTACGAGCAGTACTTC
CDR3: CASSAGGRYEQYF

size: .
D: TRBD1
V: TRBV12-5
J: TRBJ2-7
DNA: TGTGCTAGTGTTACATCCGGGACAGGGTCCTACGAGCAGTACTTC
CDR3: CASVTSGTGSYEQYF

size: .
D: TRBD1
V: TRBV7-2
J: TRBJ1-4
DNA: TGTGCCAGCAGCTTAGCGGGGGGCAGGGGGCAGGGTAATGAAAAACTGTTTTTT
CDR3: CASSLAGGRGQGNEKLFF

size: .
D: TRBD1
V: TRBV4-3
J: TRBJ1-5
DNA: TGCGCCAGCAGCCAAGACAGGGGGGTTCAGCCCCAGCATTTT
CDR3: CASSQDRGVQPQHF

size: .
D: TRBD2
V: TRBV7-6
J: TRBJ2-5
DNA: TGTGCCAGCAGCTTAAGGGCGGGAGCAAGCCCAAAAGAGACCCAGTACTTC
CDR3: CASSLRAGASPKETQYF

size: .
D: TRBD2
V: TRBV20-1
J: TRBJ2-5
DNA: TGCAGTGCAAGAACTAGCGGCACCAAGGTTGCCCAGTACTTC
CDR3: CSARTSGTKVAQYF

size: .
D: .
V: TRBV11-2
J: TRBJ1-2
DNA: TGTGCCAGCAGCCCTCAGCCGGGGGTGTACTATGGCTACACCTTC
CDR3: CASSPQPGVYYGYTF

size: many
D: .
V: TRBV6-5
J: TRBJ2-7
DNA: TGTGCCAGCAGTTACTCGTCCGTTAGGGGCGAGCAGTACTTC
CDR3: CASSYSSVRGEQYF

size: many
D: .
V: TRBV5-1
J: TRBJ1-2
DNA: TGCGCCAGCAGCTTGGCTGCTGGTCTGGATGGCTACACCTTC
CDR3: CASSLAAGLDGYTF

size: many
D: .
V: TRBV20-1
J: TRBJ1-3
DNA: TGCAGTGCTAGAGATACAGGGTCCGCTGGAAACACCATATATTTT
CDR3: CSARDTGSAGNTIYF

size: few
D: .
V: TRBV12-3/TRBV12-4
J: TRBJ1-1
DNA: TGTGCCAGCAGTTTAGGCCGAAGTAACACTGAAGCTTTCTTT
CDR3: CASSLGRSNTEAFF

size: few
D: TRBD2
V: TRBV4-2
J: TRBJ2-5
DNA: TGTGCCAGCAGCCAAGTTAAAGGTCGGCGGGGGGACTTCCAAGAGACCCAGTACTTC
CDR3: CASSQVKGRRGDFQETQYF

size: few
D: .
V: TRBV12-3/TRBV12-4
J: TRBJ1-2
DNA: TGTGCCAGCAGTTACCGGGAACTCTATGGCTACACCTTC
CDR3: CASSYRELYGYTF

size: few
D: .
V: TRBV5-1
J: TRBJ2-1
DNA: TGCGCCAGCAGCAATGGAGTTGGTACTCCTTTCGATGAGCAGTTCTTC
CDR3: CASSNGVGTPFDEQFF

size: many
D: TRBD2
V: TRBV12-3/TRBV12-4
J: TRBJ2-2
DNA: TGTGCCAGCAGTTTAAAGTTTGGGATAAGCGGGAGGGCCCGCACCGGGGAGCTGTTTTTT
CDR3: CASSLKFGISGRARTGELFF

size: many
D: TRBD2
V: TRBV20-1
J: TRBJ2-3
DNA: TGCAGTGCTGCGCCTAGCGGGGGGAGCACAGATACGCAGTATTTT
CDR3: CSAAPSGGSTDTQYF

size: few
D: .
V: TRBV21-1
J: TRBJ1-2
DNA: TGTGCCAGCAGCAAAGAAGAGCCTCCGGGACAGGGAAATGGCTACACCTTC
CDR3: CASSKEEPPGQGNGYTF

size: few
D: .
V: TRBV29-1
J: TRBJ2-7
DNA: TGCAGCGTAGACCAGGGTCAGCAGTACTTC
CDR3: CSVDQGQQYF

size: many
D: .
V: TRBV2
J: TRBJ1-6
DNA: TGTGCCAGCAGCCTTCAGGCCCACAATAATTCACCCCTCCACTTT
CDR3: CASSLQAHNNSPLHF

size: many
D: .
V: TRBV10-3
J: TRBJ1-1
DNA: TGTGCCATCAGTGTAATAGGGGCAGGGAAGACTGAAGCTTTCTTT
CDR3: CAISVIGAGKTEAFF

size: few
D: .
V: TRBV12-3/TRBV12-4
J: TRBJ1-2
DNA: TGTGCCAGCAGGGGAAGGTGGGAAAGCTATGGCTACACCTTC
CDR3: CASRGRWESYGYTF

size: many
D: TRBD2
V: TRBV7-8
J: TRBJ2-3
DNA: TGTGCCAGCAGCTTACTCTGGCGGGGGGGGTCAGATACGCAGTATTTT
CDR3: CASSLLWRGGSDTQYF

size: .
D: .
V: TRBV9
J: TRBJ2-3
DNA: TGTGCCAGCAGCGTAGAGGCGTGGGGGGGCACAGATACGCAGTATTTT
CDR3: CASSVEAWGGTDTQYF

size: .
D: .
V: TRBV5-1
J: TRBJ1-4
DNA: TGCGCCAGCAGCGCGTCAGGGTCTCGAGATGAAAAACTGTTTTTT
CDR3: CASSASGSRDEKLFF

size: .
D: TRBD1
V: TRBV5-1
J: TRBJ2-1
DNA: TGCGCCAGCAACAGCTTGGGCCGGGGACAGGGAGCGAACAATGAGCAGTTCTTC
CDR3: CASNSLGRGQGANNEQFF

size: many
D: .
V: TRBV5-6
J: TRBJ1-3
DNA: TGTGCCAGCAGCGGACCGCGCTCTGGAAACACCATATATTTT
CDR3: CASSGPRSGNTIYF

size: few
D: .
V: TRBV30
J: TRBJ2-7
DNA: TGTGCCTGGAGTCTCGGATTCTCCTACGAGCAGTACTTC
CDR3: CAWSLGFSYEQYF

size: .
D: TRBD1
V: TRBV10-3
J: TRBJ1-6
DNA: TGTGCCGCCTTCGATCCAGACAGGGGGGAGAGACTCCACTTT
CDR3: CAAFDPDRGERLHF

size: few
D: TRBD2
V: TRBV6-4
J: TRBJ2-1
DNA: TGTGCCAGGATCGGGAGGGTGCGGAGAGAGCAGTTCTTC
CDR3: CARIGRVRREQFF

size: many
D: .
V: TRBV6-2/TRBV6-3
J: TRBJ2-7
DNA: TGTGCCAGCAGTTACTCGACAGCTTCCTACGAGCAGTACTTC
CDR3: CASSYSTASYEQYF

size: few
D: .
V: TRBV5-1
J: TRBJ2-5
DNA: TGCGCCAGCAGCTTTTCCAGGTTCGAGACCCAGTACTTC
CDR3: CASSFSRFETQYF

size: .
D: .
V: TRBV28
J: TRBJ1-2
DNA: .
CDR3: CASSFGAGGYTF

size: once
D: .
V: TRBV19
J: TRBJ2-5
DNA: TGTGCCAGTAGTATAGATGCCGGGGGAGAGACCCAGTACTTC
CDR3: CASSIDAGGETQYF

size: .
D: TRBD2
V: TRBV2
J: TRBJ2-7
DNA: TGTGCCAGCGACATGGGACTACCCTACGAGCAGTACTTC
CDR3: CASDMGLPYEQYF

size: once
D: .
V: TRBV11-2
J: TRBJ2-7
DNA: TGTGCCAGCAGCTACACTGACAGGACCTACGAGCAGTACTTC
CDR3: CASSYTDRTYEQYF

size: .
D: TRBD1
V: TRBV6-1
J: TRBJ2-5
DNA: TGTGCCAGCAGGGGAAGACAGGGATCAGAAGAGACCCAGTACTTC
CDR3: CASRGRQGSEETQYF

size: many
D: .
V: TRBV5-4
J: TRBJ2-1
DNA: TGTGCCAGCATCATACAGGGTAGCTCCTACAATGAGCAGTTCTTC
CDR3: CASIIQGSSYNEQFF

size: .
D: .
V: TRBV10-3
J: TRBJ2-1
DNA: TGTGCCATCAGTAATCGGGGTGGAACCACCTCCAATGAGCAGTTCTTC
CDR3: CAISNRGGTTSNEQFF

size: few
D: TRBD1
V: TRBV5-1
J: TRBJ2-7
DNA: TGCGCCAGCAGCCCGAATCACAGGGGGAGCTCCTACGAGCAGTACTTC
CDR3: CASSPNHRGSSYEQYF

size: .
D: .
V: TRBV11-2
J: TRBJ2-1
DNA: TGTGCCAGCAGCTTCCTCCCTGGACCGGCTGAGCAGTTCTTC
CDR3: CASSFLPGPAEQFF

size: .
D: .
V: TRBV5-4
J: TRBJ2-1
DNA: TGTGCCAGCAGCTTCTCTAGCGCGGATGAGCAGTTCTTC
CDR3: CASSFSSADEQFF